A single sample gave rise to the 23 T cell receptor beta chains below, sequenced in a study of T cell responses to AZD1222 COVID-19 vaccine. This table comes from immunoSEQ multiplex PCR, and its TCRdb copy is limited to in-frame clones, with some not included. The data contain some 130,000 clones, approximately 94% of them seen just once; the ten biggest clones take up about 9%. The sample was peripheral blood, taken on day 0 of AZD1222 vaccination. All receptors come from an adult in good health.

This clone was seen just once. The V gene is TRBV5-4, the J gene TRBJ2-1, with 9 bases fitting TRBD2. V lost 5 bases, J lost 5 bases, and 11 bases stayed unmatched. CDR3 size: 16 residues. CDR1 is SGHNT, CDR2 YYREEE, per germline (reference sequence). The DNA for the CDR3 is TGTGCCAGCAGTTCCCTTCGCGGGGGGGATGACAATGAGCAGTTCTTC. Its translation is CASSSLRGGDDNEQFF.

The genes are TRBV7-3 and TRBJ2-2, with 8 bases matching TRBD1. The ends lost 4 bases at V and 3 bases at J; junction bases unmatched: 4. This CDR3 has 15 amino acids. Germline V gene lookup returns CDR1 SGHTA and CDR2 FQGTGA. The CDR3 bases are TGTGCCAGCAGCTCAGGGGGCTCCTACACCGGGGAGCTGTTTTTT. This encodes CASSSGGSYTGELFF.

This chain joins TRBV9 and TRBJ1-1; no clear D. V lost 1 base, J lost 3 bases, and 7 bases lay in between. The CDR3 spans 13 residues. Germline lookup yields CDR1 SGDLS and CDR2 YYNGEE. In DNA, the CDR3 is TGTGCCAGCAGCGTAACGGGTTACACTGAAGCTTTCTTT. It codes for CASSVTGYTEAFF.

The genes are TRBV5-1 and TRBJ1-2, with no clear D. V lost 5 bases and J 0 bases, leaving 17 bases between the germline ends. Germline CDR1 SGHRS, CDR2 YFSETQ. The CDR3 sequence is 16 residues long. The CDR3 nucleotides are TGCGCCAGCAGACCGTACGGCGGAAGTTCTAACTATGGCTACACCTTC. Residues: CASRPYGGSSNYGYTF. Variable domain in full (rest from reference TRBV5-1 and TRBJ1-2): KAGVTQTPRYLIKTRGQQVTLSCSPISGHRSVSWYQQTPGQGLQFLFEYFSETQRNKGNFPGRFSGRQFSNSRSEMNVSTLELGDSALYLCASRPYGGSSNYGYTFGSGTRLTVV.

This chain uses TRBV4-1 with TRBJ2-7, with 12 positions matching TRBD1. The CDR3 consists of 16 residues. V was clipped by 6 bases and J by 5 bases; unmatched bases: 11. Germline-derived CDR1 and CDR2 are MGHRA and YSYEKL. CDR3 amino acids: CASSLPGTGGNHEQYF. In nucleotides, the CDR3 is TGCGCCAGCAGTCTACCCGGGACAGGGGGCAACCACGAGCAGTACTTC.

The genes are TRBV11-3 and TRBJ2-1; D might be TRBD1 (5 bases). The CDR3 covers 16 residues. V lost 0 bases and J lost 0, with 9 bases in between. CDR1 is SGHNT, CDR2 YENEEA, per germline. CDR3 DNA: TGTGCCAGCAGCTTAGATGGGGCTAGCTCCTACAATGAGCAGTTCTTC. Its protein product is CASSLDGASSYNEQFF.

The chain combines TRBV10-3 with TRBJ2-7, with D uncertain. CDR3 length equals 13 residues. Germline V gene data show CDR1 as ENHRY and CDR2 as SYGVKD. Trimming took off 2 bases at V and 2 bases at J, with 7 bases between the two ends. CDR3 residues: CAISEPATYEQYF. The CDR3 nucleotides read TGTGCCATCAGTGAGCCCGCGACCTACGAGCAGTACTTC.

The chain employs TRBV5-1 and TRBJ1-1, with a weak D call TRBD1 (6 bases). The germline V and J ends were trimmed by 4 bases and 8 bases, with 15 bases remaining between them. Germline V gives CDR1 SGHRS, CDR2 YFSETQ. The CDR3 consists of 13 residues. CDR3: CASSRTGTNEAFF. CDR3 DNA sequence: TGCGCCAGCAGCAGAACCGGGACAAACGAAGCTTTCTTT.

V usage is TRBV19 and J usage is TRBJ1-1, with D hard to call. Trimming pared 6 bases from V and 1 base from J, leaving 9 bases between. The CDR3 spans 13 residues. In germline, CDR1 is LNHDA, CDR2 SQIVND (reference sequence). The CDR3 DNA is TGTGCCAGTAGCGGGGATAAGAACACTGAAGCTTTCTTT. Protein: CASSGDKNTEAFF.

The CDR3: CASSVVSGGAYEQFF. CDR3 in DNA: TGTGCCAGCAGCGTAGTAAGCGGGGGGGCGTATGAGCAGTTCTTC. The chain joins TRBV9 to TRBJ2-1, with 10 bases identical to TRBD2. Germline loops: CDR1 SGDLS, CDR2 YYNGEE. Trimming removed 0 bases from V and 8 bases from J; junction bases left unmatched: 5. The CDR3 has 15 amino acids.

The chain has TRBV29-1 and TRBJ1-2; TRBD1 aligns across 8 bases. V lost 7 bases, J lost 0 bases, and 10 bases stayed unmatched. This CDR3 is 15 amino acids long. Germline CDR1 and CDR2: SQVTM and ANQGSEA. Here the CDR3 reads CSALGDRLTNYGYTF. The CDR3 nucleotides read TGCAGCGCCCTGGGGGACAGGTTGACTAACTATGGCTACACCTTC.

The V call is TRBV5-1, the J call TRBJ2-3; no reliable D call. V was cut by 0 bases and J by 2 bases, with 4 bases left in between. CDR1 SGHRS and CDR2 YFSETQ come from the germline V gene. The CDR3 is 13 amino acids. The CDR3 here is CASSLDVTDTQYF. CDR3 bases: TGCGCCAGCAGCTTGGACGTCACAGATACGCAGTATTTT.

V gene TRBV5-6 combines with J gene TRBJ1-2, with D possibly matching TRBD1 (6 bases). The length of the CDR3 is 16 residues. V lost 3 bases and J 6 bases, leaving 21 bases between the germline ends. The germline V gene has CDR1 SGHDT and CDR2 YYEEEE. The CDR3 DNA reads TGTGCCAGCAGCTCACGAACATACAGGGTTAGGGATGGCTACACCTTC. Protein product: CASSSRTYRVRDGYTF.

This chain uses TRBV6-2 or TRBV6-3 with TRBJ1-1; weak D call: TRBD1 (6 bases). V was cut by 6 bases and J by 1 base, with 12 bases left in between. Germline V gene sequence: CDR1 MNHEY, CDR2 SVGEGT. CDR3 size: 14 residues. This CDR3 is CASSLRGRNTEAFF. The CDR3, as DNA: TGTGCCAGCAGCCTACGGGGGCGGAACACTGAAGCTTTCTTT.

The V gene is TRBV4-3, the J gene TRBJ1-1; TRBD1 matches 11 bases. The CDR3 is 15 amino acids. V was clipped by 6 bases and J by 3 bases; unmatched bases: 6. Germline V gene sequence: CDR1 LGHNA, CDR2 YSLEER. CDR3 protein: CASSVRDRGYTEAFF. DNA of the CDR3: TGCGCCAGCAGTGTCAGGGACAGGGGGTACACTGAAGCTTTCTTT.

This chain joins TRBV6-5 and TRBJ1-5; D uncertain. The V and J ends lost 0 bases and 3 bases respectively, with 6 bases between them. From germline, CDR1 is MNHEY and CDR2 SVGAGI. The CDR3 covers 14 residues. CDR3: CASSYSGFNQPQHF. The CDR3 coding sequence is TGTGCCAGCAGTTACTCAGGGTTCAATCAGCCCCAGCATTTT.

CDR3 DNA: TGTGCCAGCCCCTCATCTACTCCGGGGGCACGAACAGATACGCAGTATTTT. It yields the protein CASPSSTPGARTDTQYF. The chain joins TRBV19 to TRBJ2-3, with D perhaps TRBD1 or TRBD2 (6 bases each). The CDR3 has 17 residues. Between the trimmed V and J ends, which lost 9 bases and 3 bases, there was a span of 25 bases. CDR1 is LNHDA and CDR2 is SQIVND in the germline V gene (reference sequence).

V is TRBV18 and J is TRBJ2-5; either TRBD1 or TRBD2 may fit D (5 bases each). The CDR3 sequence is 14 residues long. Germline CDR1 is KGHSH and CDR2 is LQKENI. Trimming pared 2 bases from V and 2 bases from J, leaving 9 bases between. The CDR3 here is CASSPGGRQETQYF. The CDR3 nucleotides are TGTGCCAGCTCACCAGGGGGTAGGCAAGAGACCCAGTACTTC.

CDR3 DNA sequence: TGTGCCAGCAGTTTAGGGATGAAATGGAACACCGGGGAGCTGTTTTTT. It specifies CASSLGMKWNTGELFF. This chain joins TRBV6-5 and TRBJ2-2; D is ambiguous. V shed 4 bases and J shed 1 base, with 13 bases lying between them. Germline values: CDR1 MNHEY, CDR2 SVGAGI. This CDR3 contains 16 residues.

The chain couples TRBV7-2 to TRBJ1-2, with D unclear. Trimming shortened V by 1 base and J by 5 bases, and 11 bases separated the two germline ends. The CDR3 has 14 amino acids. The V gene's germline CDR1 is SGHTA and CDR2 FQGNSA. As DNA, the CDR3 is TGTGCCAGCAGCTTAGGTAACCCCGCATATGGCTACACCTTC. It encodes CASSLGNPAYGYTF.

V usage is TRBV28 and J usage is TRBJ1-5; a possible D gene is TRBD1 (5 bases). CDR3 size: 14 residues. Germline V gene data show CDR1 as MDHEN and CDR2 as SYDVKM. V was pared by 8 bases and J by 6 bases, with 17 bases between. The CDR3 protein is CASGAQGLGQPQHF. DNA of the CDR3: TGTGCCAGCGGTGCCCAGGGTTTGGGTCAGCCCCAGCATTTT.

The chain joins TRBV4-2 to TRBJ2-7, with D unresolved. CDR3 length equals 13 residues. The V and J ends lost 1 base and 3 bases respectively, with 7 bases between them. From germline, CDR1 is LGHNA and CDR2 YNFKEQ. CDR3 in DNA: TGTGCCAGCAGCCAAGGGTCCTACTACGAGCAGTACTTC. Its protein is CASSQGSYYEQYF.

This clone was picked up a small number of times. Other DNA sequences from this sample encode an identical CDR3 as well. The rearrangement links TRBV5-1 to TRBJ1-1; D remains ambiguous. Trimming removed 0 bases from V and 0 bases from J, with 3 bases in between. There are 13 residues in the CDR3. The V gene's germline CDR1 is SGHRS and CDR2 YFSETQ. CDR3 coding DNA: TGCGCCAGCAGCTTGGGGGTGAACACTGAAGCTTTCTTT. Protein product: CASSLGVNTEAFF.